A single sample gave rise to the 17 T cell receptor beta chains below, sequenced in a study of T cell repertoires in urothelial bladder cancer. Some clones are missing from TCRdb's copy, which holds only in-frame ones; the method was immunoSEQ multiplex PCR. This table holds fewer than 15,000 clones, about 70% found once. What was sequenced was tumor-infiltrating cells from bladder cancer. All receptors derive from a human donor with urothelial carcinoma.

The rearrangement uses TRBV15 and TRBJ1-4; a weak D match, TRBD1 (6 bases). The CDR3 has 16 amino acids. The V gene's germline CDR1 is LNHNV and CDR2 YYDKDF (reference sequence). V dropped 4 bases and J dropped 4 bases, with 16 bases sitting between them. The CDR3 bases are TGTGCCACCAGCAAGCGATTGGGGGGCGATAATGAAAAACTGTTTTTT. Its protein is CATSKRLGGDNEKLFF.

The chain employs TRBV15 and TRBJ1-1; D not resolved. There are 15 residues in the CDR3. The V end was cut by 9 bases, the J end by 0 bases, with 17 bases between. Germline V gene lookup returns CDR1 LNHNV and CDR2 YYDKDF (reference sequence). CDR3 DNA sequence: TGTGCCACACTCCAAGGGCCGACCTTGAACACTGAAGCTTTCTTT. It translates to CATLQGPTLNTEAFF.

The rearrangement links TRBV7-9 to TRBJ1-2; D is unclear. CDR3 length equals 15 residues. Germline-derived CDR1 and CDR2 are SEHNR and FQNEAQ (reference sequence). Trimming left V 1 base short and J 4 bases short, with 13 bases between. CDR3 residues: CASSLGAGLGYGYTF. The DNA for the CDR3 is TGTGCCAGCAGCTTAGGGGCAGGCCTGGGCTATGGCTACACCTTC.

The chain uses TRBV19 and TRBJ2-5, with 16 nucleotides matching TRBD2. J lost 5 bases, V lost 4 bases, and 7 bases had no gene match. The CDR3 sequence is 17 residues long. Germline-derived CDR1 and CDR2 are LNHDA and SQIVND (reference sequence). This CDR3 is CASSTGLAGGKGETQYF. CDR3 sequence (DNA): TGTGCCAGTAGTACGGGACTAGCGGGGGGGAAGGGGGAGACCCAGTACTTC.

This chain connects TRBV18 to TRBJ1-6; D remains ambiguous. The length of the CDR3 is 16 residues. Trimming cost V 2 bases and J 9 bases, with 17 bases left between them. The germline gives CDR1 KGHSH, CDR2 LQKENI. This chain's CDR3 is CASSPDRPLLRSPLHF. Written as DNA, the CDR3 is TGTGCCAGCTCACCAGACCGCCCTTTACTCCGTTCACCCCTCCACTTT.

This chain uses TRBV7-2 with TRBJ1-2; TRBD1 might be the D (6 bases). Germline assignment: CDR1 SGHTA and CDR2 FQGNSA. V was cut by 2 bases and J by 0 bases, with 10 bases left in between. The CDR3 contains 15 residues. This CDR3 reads CASSLSRGANYGYTF. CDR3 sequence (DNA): TGTGCCAGCAGCTTAAGCAGGGGCGCTAACTATGGCTACACCTTC.

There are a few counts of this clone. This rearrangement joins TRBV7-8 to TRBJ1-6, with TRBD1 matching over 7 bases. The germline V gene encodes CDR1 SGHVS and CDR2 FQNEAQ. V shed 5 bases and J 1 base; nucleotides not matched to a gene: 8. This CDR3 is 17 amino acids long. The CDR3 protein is CASSPGRGESYNSPLHF. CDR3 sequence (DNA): TGTGCCAGCAGCCCAGGCAGGGGGGAGTCCTATAATTCACCCCTCCACTTT.

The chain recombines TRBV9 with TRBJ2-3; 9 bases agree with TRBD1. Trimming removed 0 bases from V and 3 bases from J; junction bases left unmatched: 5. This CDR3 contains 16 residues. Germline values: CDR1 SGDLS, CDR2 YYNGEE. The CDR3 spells CASSVDGTGTTDTQYF. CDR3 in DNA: TGTGCCAGCAGCGTAGATGGGACAGGGACGACAGATACGCAGTATTTT.

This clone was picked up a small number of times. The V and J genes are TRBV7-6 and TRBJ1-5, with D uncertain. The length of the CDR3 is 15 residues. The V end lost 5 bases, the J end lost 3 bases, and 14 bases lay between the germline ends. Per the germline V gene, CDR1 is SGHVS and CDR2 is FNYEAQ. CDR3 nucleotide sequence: TGTGCCAGCAGCGATGGGGTAGGGTCCAATCAGCCCCAGCATTTT. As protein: CASSDGVGSNQPQHF. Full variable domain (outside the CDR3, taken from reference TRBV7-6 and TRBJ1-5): GAGVSQSPRYKVTKRGQDVALRCDPISGHVSLYWYRQALGQGPEFLTYFNYEAQQDKSGLPNDRFSAERPEGSISTLTIQRTEQRDSAMYRCASSDGVGSNQPQHFGDGTRLSIL.

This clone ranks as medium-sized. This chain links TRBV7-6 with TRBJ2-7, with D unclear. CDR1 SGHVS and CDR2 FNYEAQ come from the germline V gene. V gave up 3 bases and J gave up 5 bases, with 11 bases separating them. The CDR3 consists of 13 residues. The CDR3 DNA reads TGTGCCAGCAGCTTGGCAGGATGGGACGAGCAGTACTTC. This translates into CASSLAGWDEQYF.

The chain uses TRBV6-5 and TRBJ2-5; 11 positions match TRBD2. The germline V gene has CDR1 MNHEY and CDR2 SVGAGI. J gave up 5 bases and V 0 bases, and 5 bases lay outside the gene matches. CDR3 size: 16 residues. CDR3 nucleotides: TGTGCCAGCAGTTACTCCCCTAGCGGGGGGCGGGAGACCCAGTACTTC. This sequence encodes CASSYSPSGGRETQYF.

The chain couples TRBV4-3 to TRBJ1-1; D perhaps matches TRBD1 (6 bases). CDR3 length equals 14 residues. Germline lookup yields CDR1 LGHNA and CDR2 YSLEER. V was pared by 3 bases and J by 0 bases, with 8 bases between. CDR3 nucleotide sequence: TGCGCCAGCAGCCATACAGGGATGAACACTGAAGCTTTCTTT. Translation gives CASSHTGMNTEAFF.

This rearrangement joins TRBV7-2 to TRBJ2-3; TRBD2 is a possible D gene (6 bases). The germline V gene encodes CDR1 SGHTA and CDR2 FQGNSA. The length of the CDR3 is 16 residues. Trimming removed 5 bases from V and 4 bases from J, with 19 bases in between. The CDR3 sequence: CASSNQASGDADTQYF. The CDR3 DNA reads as TGTGCCAGCAGCAACCAAGCGTCGGGGGACGCAGATACGCAGTATTTT.

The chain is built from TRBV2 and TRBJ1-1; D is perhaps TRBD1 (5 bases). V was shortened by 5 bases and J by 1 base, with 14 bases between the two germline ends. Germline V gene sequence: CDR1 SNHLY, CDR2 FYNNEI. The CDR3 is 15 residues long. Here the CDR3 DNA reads TGTGCCAGCAGTCGGGGACCTGTAGGGAACACTGAAGCTTTCTTT. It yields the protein CASSRGPVGNTEAFF.

Here the CDR3 reads CASSLKRSTDTQYF. CDR3 in DNA: TGTGCCAGCAGCTTGAAGAGGAGCACAGATACGCAGTATTTT. The chain employs TRBV5-6 and TRBJ2-3; the D is unclear. The CDR3 contains 14 residues. Germline CDR1 reads SGHDT; CDR2 reads YYEEEE. V was shortened by 1 base and J by 0 bases, with 6 bases between the two germline ends.

CDR3 sequence (DNA): TGTGCCAGCAGTATAGGACAGGGAGGCGGCTACACCTTC. Protein product: CASSIGQGGGYTF. This chain joins TRBV27 and TRBJ1-2; 8 nucleotides match TRBD1. With V trimmed by 5 bases and J by 8 bases, 7 bases remained unmatched. The CDR3 sequence is 13 residues long. Germline-derived CDR1 and CDR2 are MNHEY and SMNVEV (reference sequence).

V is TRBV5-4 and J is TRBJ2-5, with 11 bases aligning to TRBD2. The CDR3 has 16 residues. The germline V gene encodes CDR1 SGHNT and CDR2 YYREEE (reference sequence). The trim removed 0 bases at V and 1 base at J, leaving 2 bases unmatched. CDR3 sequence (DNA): TGTGCCAGCAGCTTGGGGACTAGCGGGCCCCAAGAGACCCAGTACTTC. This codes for CASSLGTSGPQETQYF. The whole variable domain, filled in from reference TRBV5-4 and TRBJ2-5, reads ETGVTQSPTHLIKTRGQQVTLRCSSQSGHNTVSWYQQALGQGPQFIFQYYREEENGRGNFPPRFSGLQFPNYSSELNVNALELDDSALYLCASSLGTSGPQETQYFGPGTRLLVL.